A selection of T cell receptor beta chains follows, all from one sample in a study. TCRdb re-called the 5' RACE reads through MiXCR, storing one row per CDR3 protein. The data hold 8,500 to 14,000 distinct CDR3 sequences, with roughly 29% observed a single time. The sample consisted of Tregs sorted from a lymph node. All receptors come from a female donor with breast cancer. CDR3s include the opening cysteine and the closing phenylalanine or tryptophan. Each record gives: J gene, D gene, clone size, V gene, CDR3 protein, CDR3 DNA. A D gene is named only where the DNA matches it firmly. Size values are once, few and many counts, or a class for expanded clones, and some rows have none.

j_call: TRBJ1-1
d_call: -
clone_size: -
v_call: TRBV6-5
cdr3_aa: CTSSYVGGLGEAFF
cdr3_nt: TGTACCAGCAGTTATGTGGGGGGGCTGGGTGAAGCTTTCTTT

j_call: TRBJ1-5
d_call: -
clone_size: few
v_call: TRBV13
cdr3_aa: CASSRGGGQPQHF
cdr3_nt: TGTGCCAGCAGCCGGGGTGGTGGTCAGCCCCAGCATTTT

j_call: TRBJ2-1
d_call: -
clone_size: -
v_call: TRBV7-6
cdr3_aa: CASNLAGEVCNEQLF
cdr3_nt: TGTGCCAGCAACTTAGCCGGAGAGGTCTGCAATGAGCAGCTCTTC

j_call: TRBJ1-2
d_call: -
clone_size: many
v_call: TRBV7-3
cdr3_aa: CASSLDFGVGYTF
cdr3_nt: TGTGCCAGCAGCTTAGACTTTGGGGTTGGCTACACCTTC

j_call: TRBJ1-4
d_call: -
clone_size: -
v_call: TRBV20-1
cdr3_aa: CSATAVGLGAVLFF
cdr3_nt: TGCAGTGCCACAGCCGTGGGGCTAGGGGCCGTACTGTTTTTT

j_call: TRBJ2-7
d_call: -
clone_size: -
v_call: TRBV12-3/TRBV12-4
cdr3_aa: CASSLAVCSYNEQYF
cdr3_nt: TGTGCCAGCAGCTTAGCGGTATGCTCCTACAATGAGCAGTACTTC

j_call: TRBJ2-1
d_call: TRBD1
clone_size: many
v_call: TRBV6-4
cdr3_aa: CASSDDRASNEQFF
cdr3_nt: TGTGCCAGCAGTGACGACAGGGCATCCAATGAGCAGTTCTTC

j_call: TRBJ2-1
d_call: -
clone_size: few
v_call: TRBV4-2
cdr3_aa: CASSHSVSVNEQFF
cdr3_nt: TGTGCCAGCAGCCACTCTGTTAGCGTGAATGAGCAGTTCTTC

j_call: TRBJ2-1
d_call: -
clone_size: many
v_call: TRBV7-3
cdr3_aa: CASSLILARSYNEQFF
cdr3_nt: TGTGCCAGCAGCTTAATCCTAGCACGCTCCTACAATGAGCAGTTCTTC

j_call: TRBJ1-5
d_call: -
clone_size: many
v_call: TRBV5-1
cdr3_aa: CARNLGERNQPQHF
cdr3_nt: TGCGCCAGGAATCTAGGAGAGAGGAATCAGCCCCAGCATTTT

j_call: TRBJ1-1
d_call: -
clone_size: many
v_call: TRBV6-1
cdr3_aa: CASRARVGWSTEAFF
cdr3_nt: TGTGCCAGCAGGGCCAGAGTGGGGTGGAGCACTGAAGCTTTCTTT

j_call: TRBJ2-1
d_call: -
clone_size: -
v_call: TRBV5-1
cdr3_aa: CASSVEGITYNEQFF
cdr3_nt: TGCGCCAGCAGCGTGGAGGGGATAACCTACAATGAGCAGTTCTTC

j_call: TRBJ2-7
d_call: -
clone_size: many
v_call: TRBV20-1
cdr3_aa: CSARDGYEQYF
cdr3_nt: TGCAGTGCTAGAGACGGGTACGAGCAGTACTTC

j_call: TRBJ2-7
d_call: TRBD1
clone_size: few
v_call: TRBV29-1
cdr3_aa: CSVEGTGDAYEQYF
cdr3_nt: TGCAGCGTTGAGGGGACAGGGGATGCCTACGAGCAGTACTTC

j_call: TRBJ1-3
d_call: -
clone_size: many
v_call: TRBV20-1
cdr3_aa: CSARVGVSGNTIYF
cdr3_nt: TGCAGTGCTAGAGTGGGGGTGTCTGGAAACACCATATATTTT

j_call: TRBJ2-5
d_call: -
clone_size: few
v_call: TRBV7-9
cdr3_aa: CASSLVAAPLQETQYF
cdr3_nt: TGTGCCAGCAGCTTAGTGGCCGCCCCACTCCAAGAGACCCAGTACTTC

j_call: TRBJ1-5
d_call: TRBD1
clone_size: many
v_call: TRBV6-5
cdr3_aa: CASIAPGQGAQNQPQHF
cdr3_nt: TGTGCCAGCATCGCTCCGGGACAGGGGGCCCAAAATCAGCCCCAGCATTTT

j_call: TRBJ2-1
d_call: -
clone_size: medium-sized
v_call: TRBV24-1
cdr3_aa: CATGSGGSYNEQFF
cdr3_nt: TGTGCCACCGGATCTGGGGGCTCCTACAATGAGCAGTTCTTC

j_call: TRBJ2-1
d_call: TRBD2
clone_size: medium-sized
v_call: TRBV20-1
cdr3_aa: CSALGLAVYNEQFF
cdr3_nt: TGCAGTGCTTTGGGACTAGCGGTATACAATGAGCAGTTCTTC

j_call: TRBJ1-6
d_call: TRBD1
clone_size: once
v_call: TRBV4-1
cdr3_aa: CASSQGQETRWGNSPLHF
cdr3_nt: TGCGCCAGCAGCCAGGGACAGGAAACGAGGTGGGGGAATTCACCCCTCCACTTT

j_call: TRBJ1-1
d_call: TRBD1
clone_size: -
v_call: TRBV29-1
cdr3_aa: CSVAAWDRLNTEAFF
cdr3_nt: TGCAGCGTTGCGGCCTGGGACAGACTGAACACTGAAGCTTTCTTT

j_call: TRBJ1-5
d_call: TRBD1
clone_size: medium-sized
v_call: TRBV20-1
cdr3_aa: CSAGQGGQPQHF
cdr3_nt: TGCAGTGCGGGACAGGGGGGCCAGCCCCAGCATTTT

j_call: TRBJ2-3
d_call: -
clone_size: medium-sized
v_call: TRBV5-1
cdr3_aa: CASSLGNPYTDTQYF
cdr3_nt: TGCGCCAGCAGCTTGGGAAACCCTTACACAGATACGCAGTATTTT

j_call: TRBJ2-1
d_call: TRBD1
clone_size: many
v_call: TRBV29-1
cdr3_aa: CSVDGFWDRGLVATSYNEQFF
cdr3_nt: TGCAGCGTTGACGGTTTCTGGGACAGGGGGCTAGTGGCCACTTCCTACAATGAGCAGTTCTTC

j_call: TRBJ2-2
d_call: -
clone_size: many
v_call: TRBV3-1
cdr3_aa: CASSQASGELFF
cdr3_nt: TGTGCCAGCAGCCAAGCATCTGGGGAGCTGTTTTTT

j_call: TRBJ2-7
d_call: -
clone_size: -
v_call: TRBV5-4
cdr3_aa: CASSLDVYEQYF
cdr3_nt: TGTGCCAGCAGCTTGGATGTCTACGAGCAGTACTTC

j_call: TRBJ2-5
d_call: -
clone_size: -
v_call: TRBV6-5
cdr3_aa: CASSYGPVGETQYF
cdr3_nt: TGTGCCAGCAGTTACGGGCCCGTGGGGGAGACCCAGTACTTC

j_call: TRBJ2-7
d_call: -
clone_size: -
v_call: TRBV20-1
cdr3_aa: CSAPDPRQPTYGQYF
cdr3_nt: TGCAGTGCTCCCGATCCGAGACAACCAACCTACGGGCAGTACTTC

j_call: TRBJ2-3
d_call: TRBD2
clone_size: -
v_call: TRBV20-1
cdr3_aa: CSASDSKREGSYEQYF
cdr3_nt: TGCAGTGCTAGCGATTCTAAGCGGGAGGGCTCATATGAGCAGTATTTT

j_call: TRBJ2-1
d_call: TRBD2
clone_size: medium-sized
v_call: TRBV9
cdr3_aa: CASSDQAGKVLYEQFF
cdr3_nt: TGTGCCAGCAGCGACCAAGCGGGAAAAGTTTTGTATGAGCAGTTCTTC

j_call: TRBJ2-1
d_call: TRBD1
clone_size: many
v_call: TRBV5-4
cdr3_aa: CASSPGTGVYNEQFF
cdr3_nt: TGTGCCAGCAGCCCCGGGACAGGGGTTTACAATGAGCAGTTCTTC

j_call: TRBJ2-7
d_call: -
clone_size: medium-sized
v_call: TRBV7-8
cdr3_aa: CASSSTYEQYF
cdr3_nt: TGTGCCAGCAGCTCTACCTACGAGCAGTACTTC

j_call: TRBJ2-1
d_call: TRBD2
clone_size: -
v_call: TRBV11-3
cdr3_aa: CASSQNPGLAGGLNAQFF
cdr3_nt: TGTGCCAGCAGCCAGAACCCGGGACTAGCGGGAGGACTAAATGCGCAGTTCTTC

j_call: TRBJ1-3
d_call: -
clone_size: -
v_call: TRBV7-6
cdr3_aa: CAGPKNTIYF
cdr3_nt: TGTGCCGGTCCAAAGAACACCATATATTTT

j_call: TRBJ1-4
d_call: -
clone_size: few
v_call: TRBV2
cdr3_aa: CASRVTGRFAKLFF
cdr3_nt: TGTGCCAGCAGGGTGACAGGCCGGTTTGCAAAACTGTTTTTT

j_call: TRBJ2-1
d_call: -
clone_size: medium-sized
v_call: TRBV7-3
cdr3_aa: CASSLGVNTMINEQFF
cdr3_nt: TGTGCCAGCAGCCTGGGGGTCAACACCATGATTAATGAGCAGTTCTTC

j_call: TRBJ2-7
d_call: TRBD1
clone_size: many
v_call: TRBV5-1
cdr3_aa: CASGQDSSYEQYF
cdr3_nt: TGCGCCAGTGGACAGGATAGCTCCTACGAGCAGTACTTC

j_call: TRBJ2-3
d_call: -
clone_size: many
v_call: TRBV20-1
cdr3_aa: CSAPDRTRSSTDTQYF
cdr3_nt: TGCAGTGCTCCGGATCGGACCCGAAGTAGCACAGATACGCAGTATTTT

j_call: TRBJ2-7
d_call: -
clone_size: medium-sized
v_call: TRBV10-3
cdr3_aa: CAISESSYNEQYF
cdr3_nt: TGTGCCATCAGTGAGTCTAGTTACAACGAGCAGTACTTC

j_call: TRBJ1-2
d_call: TRBD1
clone_size: many
v_call: TRBV19
cdr3_aa: CASSTWGQFPGYTF
cdr3_nt: TGTGCCAGTAGTACATGGGGACAGTTCCCTGGCTACACCTTC

j_call: TRBJ2-7
d_call: TRBD1
clone_size: -
v_call: TRBV9
cdr3_aa: CASSPWDRGQEQYF
cdr3_nt: TGTGCCAGCAGCCCATGGGACAGGGGCCAAGAGCAGTACTTC

j_call: TRBJ1-4
d_call: -
clone_size: -
v_call: TRBV7-2
cdr3_aa: CASSPGGGGTAEKLFF
cdr3_nt: TGTGCCAGCAGCCCGGGGGGGGGAGGAACAGCTGAAAAACTGTTTTTT

j_call: TRBJ1-3
d_call: TRBD1
clone_size: -
v_call: TRBV20-1
cdr3_aa: CSAAKGQLNSGNTIYF
cdr3_nt: TGCAGTGCAGCCAAGGGACAGCTAAATTCTGGAAACACCATATATTTT

j_call: TRBJ2-1
d_call: -
clone_size: -
v_call: TRBV3-1
cdr3_aa: CASGQDTGSYNEQFF
cdr3_nt: TGTGCCAGCGGCCAAGATACGGGGTCCTACAATGAGCAGTTCTTC

j_call: TRBJ2-1
d_call: -
clone_size: -
v_call: TRBV15
cdr3_aa: CATSRDRGRGQFF
cdr3_nt: TGTGCCACCAGCAGAGATCGAGGGAGAGGGCAGTTCTTC

j_call: TRBJ2-7
d_call: -
clone_size: -
v_call: TRBV7-9
cdr3_aa: CASSLMAGPYEQYF
cdr3_nt: TGTGCCAGCAGCTTAATGGCGGGGCCCTACGAGCAGTACTTC

j_call: TRBJ2-1
d_call: TRBD2
clone_size: -
v_call: TRBV6-1
cdr3_aa: CASSGQLAGIPYNEQFF
cdr3_nt: TGTGCCAGCAGTGGGCAGCTAGCGGGTATCCCCTACAATGAGCAGTTCTTC

j_call: TRBJ1-6
d_call: -
clone_size: -
v_call: TRBV4-1
cdr3_aa: CASSQRQGYNSPLHF
cdr3_nt: TGCGCCAGCAGCCAACGCCAGGGGTATAATTCACCCCTCCACTTT

j_call: TRBJ2-5
d_call: -
clone_size: many
v_call: TRBV7-9
cdr3_aa: CASSHRDWRQETQYF
cdr3_nt: TGTGCCAGCAGCCACCGGGACTGGCGCCAAGAGACCCAGTACTTC

j_call: TRBJ2-1
d_call: TRBD2
clone_size: many
v_call: TRBV6-5
cdr3_aa: CASSSSGTNNNEQFF
cdr3_nt: TGTGCCAGCAGTTCGTCCGGGACTAATAACAATGAGCAGTTCTTC

j_call: TRBJ2-1
d_call: TRBD1
clone_size: -
v_call: TRBV20-1
cdr3_aa: CSARWRAGGNEQSF
cdr3_nt: TGCAGTGCTAGATGGCGCGCAGGGGGAAATGAGCAGTCCTTC

j_call: TRBJ2-2
d_call: -
clone_size: few
v_call: TRBV20-1
cdr3_aa: CSASRPSRTGELFF
cdr3_nt: TGCAGTGCTAGTCGACCCAGCCGCACCGGGGAGCTGTTTTTT

j_call: TRBJ2-1
d_call: TRBD2
clone_size: -
v_call: TRBV9
cdr3_aa: CAGSGTSGSSYNEQIF
cdr3_nt: TGTGCCGGCAGCGGGACTAGCGGGAGCTCCTACAATGAGCAGATCTTC